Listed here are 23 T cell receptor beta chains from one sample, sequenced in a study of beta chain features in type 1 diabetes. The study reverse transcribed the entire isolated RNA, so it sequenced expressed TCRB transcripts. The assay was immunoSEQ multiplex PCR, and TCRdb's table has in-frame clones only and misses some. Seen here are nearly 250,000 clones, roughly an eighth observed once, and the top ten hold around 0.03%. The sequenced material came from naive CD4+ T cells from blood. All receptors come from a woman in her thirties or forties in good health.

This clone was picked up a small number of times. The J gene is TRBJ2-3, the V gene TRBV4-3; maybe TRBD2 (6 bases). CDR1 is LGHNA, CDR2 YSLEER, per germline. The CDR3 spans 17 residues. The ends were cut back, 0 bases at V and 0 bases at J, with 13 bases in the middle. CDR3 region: CASSQDGPSASTDTQYF. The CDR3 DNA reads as TGCGCCAGCAGCCAAGATGGTCCTAGCGCTAGCACAGATACGCAGTATTTT.

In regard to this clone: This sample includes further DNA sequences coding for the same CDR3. The CDR3 DNA follows: TGTGCCAGCAGTTTATCCAGCTATGGCTACACCTTC. Translated, it gives CASSLSSYGYTF. This chain links TRBV28 with TRBJ1-2; D is uncertain. The germline V gene encodes CDR1 MDHEN and CDR2 SYDVKM. Trimming took off 1 base at V and 4 bases at J, with 4 bases between the two ends. The CDR3 has 12 amino acids.

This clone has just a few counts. The chain's CDR3 is CASSSQGVAEQFF. CDR3 nucleotide sequence: TGTGCCAGCAGCTCCCAAGGGGTGGCTGAGCAGTTCTTC. The chain couples TRBV11-3 to TRBJ2-1, with D maybe TRBD1 (5 bases). The V end lost 4 bases, the J end lost 9 bases, and 13 bases lay between the germline ends. The CDR3 sequence is 13 residues long. In germline, CDR1 is SGHNT, CDR2 YENEEA.

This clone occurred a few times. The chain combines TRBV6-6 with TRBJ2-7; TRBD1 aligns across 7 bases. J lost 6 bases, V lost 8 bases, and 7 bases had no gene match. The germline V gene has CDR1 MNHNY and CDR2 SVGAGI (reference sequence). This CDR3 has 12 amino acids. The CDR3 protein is CASGGQLFEQYF. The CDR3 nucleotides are TGTGCCAGCGGGGGACAGTTGTTCGAGCAGTACTTC.

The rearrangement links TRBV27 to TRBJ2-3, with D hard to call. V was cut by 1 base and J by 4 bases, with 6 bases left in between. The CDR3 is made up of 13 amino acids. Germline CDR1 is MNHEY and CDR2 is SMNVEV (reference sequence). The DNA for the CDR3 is TGTGCCAGCAGTTTATTTGCGCCAGATACGCAGTATTTT. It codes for CASSLFAPDTQYF.

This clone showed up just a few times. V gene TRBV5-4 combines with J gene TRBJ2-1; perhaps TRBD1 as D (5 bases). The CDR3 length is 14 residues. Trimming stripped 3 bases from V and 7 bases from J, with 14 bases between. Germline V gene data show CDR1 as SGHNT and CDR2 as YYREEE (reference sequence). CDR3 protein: CASSSLGQRNEQFF. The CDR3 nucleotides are TGTGCCAGCAGCTCTTTGGGGCAGAGAAATGAGCAGTTCTTC. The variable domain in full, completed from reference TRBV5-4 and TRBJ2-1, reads ETGVTQSPTHLIKTRGQQVTLRCSSQSGHNTVSWYQQALGQGPQFIFQYYREEENGRGNFPPRFSGLQFPNYSSELNVNALELDDSALYLCASSSLGQRNEQFFGPGTRLTVL.

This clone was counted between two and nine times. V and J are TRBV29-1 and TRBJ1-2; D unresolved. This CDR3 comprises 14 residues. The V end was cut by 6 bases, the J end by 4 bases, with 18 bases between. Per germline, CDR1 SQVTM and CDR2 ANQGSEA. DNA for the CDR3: TGCAGCGTCTCTTCTCTCGAGAGTGGCTATGGCTACACCTTC. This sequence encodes CSVSSLESGYGYTF.

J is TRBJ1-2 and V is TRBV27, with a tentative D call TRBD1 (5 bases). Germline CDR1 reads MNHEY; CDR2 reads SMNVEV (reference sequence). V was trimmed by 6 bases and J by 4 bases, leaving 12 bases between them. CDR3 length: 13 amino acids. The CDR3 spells CASRLTGTYGYTF. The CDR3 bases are TGTGCCAGCAGACTAACAGGAACCTATGGCTACACCTTC.

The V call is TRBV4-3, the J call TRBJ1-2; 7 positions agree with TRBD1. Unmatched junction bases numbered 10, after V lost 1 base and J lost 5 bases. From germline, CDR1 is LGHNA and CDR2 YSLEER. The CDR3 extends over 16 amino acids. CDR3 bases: TGCGCCAGCAGCCAAGCCGGGACAGCGCAGGGATATGGCTACACCTTC. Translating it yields CASSQAGTAQGYGYTF.

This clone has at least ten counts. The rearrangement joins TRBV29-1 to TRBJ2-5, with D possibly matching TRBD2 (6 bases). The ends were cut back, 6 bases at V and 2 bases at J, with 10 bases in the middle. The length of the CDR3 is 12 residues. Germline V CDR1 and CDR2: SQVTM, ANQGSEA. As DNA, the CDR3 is TGCAGCGTCTCTCGGGGGCAAGAGACCCAGTACTTC. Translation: CSVSRGQETQYF.

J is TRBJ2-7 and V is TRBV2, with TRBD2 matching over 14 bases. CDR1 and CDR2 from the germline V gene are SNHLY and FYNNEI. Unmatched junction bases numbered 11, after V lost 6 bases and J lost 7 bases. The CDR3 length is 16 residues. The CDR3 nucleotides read TGTGCCAGCAGGACGGGACTAGCGGGGGAGGCTGGTGAGCAGTACTTC. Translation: CASRTGLAGEAGEQYF.

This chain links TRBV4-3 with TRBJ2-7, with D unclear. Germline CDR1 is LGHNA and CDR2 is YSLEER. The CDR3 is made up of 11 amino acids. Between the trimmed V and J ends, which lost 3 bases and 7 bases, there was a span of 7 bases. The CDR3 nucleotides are TGCGCCAGCAGCCAGCACGGGGAGCAGTACTTC. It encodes CASSQHGEQYF.

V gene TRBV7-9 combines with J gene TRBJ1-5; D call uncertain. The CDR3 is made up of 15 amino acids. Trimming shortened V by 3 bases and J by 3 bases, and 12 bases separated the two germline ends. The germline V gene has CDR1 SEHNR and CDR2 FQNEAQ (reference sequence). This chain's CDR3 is CASSLSQMNNQPQHF. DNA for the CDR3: TGTGCCAGCAGCTTGTCACAGATGAACAATCAGCCCCAGCATTTT.

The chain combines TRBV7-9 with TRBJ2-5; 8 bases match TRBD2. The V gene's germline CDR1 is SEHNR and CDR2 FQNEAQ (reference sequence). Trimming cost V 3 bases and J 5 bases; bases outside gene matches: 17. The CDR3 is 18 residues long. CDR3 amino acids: CASSFHPGGVFIRETQYF. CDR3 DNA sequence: TGTGCCAGCAGCTTCCACCCGGGGGGGGTATTTATTCGTGAGACCCAGTACTTC.

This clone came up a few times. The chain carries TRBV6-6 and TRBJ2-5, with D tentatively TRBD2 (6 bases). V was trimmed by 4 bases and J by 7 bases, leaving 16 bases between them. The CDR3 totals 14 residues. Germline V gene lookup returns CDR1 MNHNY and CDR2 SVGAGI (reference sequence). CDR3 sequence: CASSSPGAGRTQYF. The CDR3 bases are TGTGCCAGCAGTTCTCCGGGAGCCGGAAGGACCCAGTACTTC.

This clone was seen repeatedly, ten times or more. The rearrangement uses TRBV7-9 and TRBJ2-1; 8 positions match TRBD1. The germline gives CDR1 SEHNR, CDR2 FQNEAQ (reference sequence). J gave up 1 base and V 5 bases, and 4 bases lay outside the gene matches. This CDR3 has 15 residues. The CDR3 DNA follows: TGTGCCAGCAGCCGAAGACAGGGGTCCTACAATGAGCAGTTCTTC. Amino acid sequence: CASSRRQGSYNEQFF. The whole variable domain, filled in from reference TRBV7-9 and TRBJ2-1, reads DTGVSQNPRHKITKRGQNVTFRCDPISEHNRLYWYRQTLGQGPEFLTYFQNEAQLEKSRLLSDRFSAERPKGSFSTLEIQRTEQGDSAMYLCASSRRQGSYNEQFFGPGTRLTVL.

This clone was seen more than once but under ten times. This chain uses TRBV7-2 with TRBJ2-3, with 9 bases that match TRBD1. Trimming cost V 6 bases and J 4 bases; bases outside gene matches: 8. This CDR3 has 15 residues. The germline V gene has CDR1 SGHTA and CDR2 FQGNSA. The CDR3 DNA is TGTGCCAGCAGGATACAGGGGGCGCTTTCAGATACGCAGTATTTT. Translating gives CASRIQGALSDTQYF.

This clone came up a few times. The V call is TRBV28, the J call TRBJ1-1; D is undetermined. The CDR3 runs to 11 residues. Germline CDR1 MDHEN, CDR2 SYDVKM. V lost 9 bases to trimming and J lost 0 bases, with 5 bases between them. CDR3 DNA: TGTGCCAGTTTTATGAACACTGAAGCTTTCTTT. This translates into CASFMNTEAFF.

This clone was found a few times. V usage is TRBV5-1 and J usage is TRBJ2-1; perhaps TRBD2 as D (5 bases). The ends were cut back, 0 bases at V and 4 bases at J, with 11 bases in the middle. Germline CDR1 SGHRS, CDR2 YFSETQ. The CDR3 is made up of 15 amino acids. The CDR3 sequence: CASSLESSGYNEQFF. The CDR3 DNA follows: TGCGCCAGCAGCTTGGAGTCTTCGGGGTACAATGAGCAGTTCTTC.

CDR3 sequence (DNA): TGTGCCAGCAGAAGGACAGGGGGCCCAGAAAACATTCAGTACTTC. Amino acid sequence: CASRRTGGPENIQYF. The rearrangement links TRBV6-1 to TRBJ2-4; TRBD1 matches at 11 bases. The germline gives CDR1 MNHNS, CDR2 SASEGT. The CDR3 extends over 15 amino acids. V was pared by 6 bases and J by 5 bases, with 6 bases of the junction left unmatched.

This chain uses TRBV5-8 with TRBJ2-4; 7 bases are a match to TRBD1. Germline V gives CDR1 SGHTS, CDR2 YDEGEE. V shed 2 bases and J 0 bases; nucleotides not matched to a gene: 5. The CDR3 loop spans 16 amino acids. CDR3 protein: CASSFRDSIAKNIQYF. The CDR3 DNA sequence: TGTGCCAGCAGCTTCCGGGACAGCATAGCCAAAAACATTCAGTACTTC.

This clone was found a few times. CDR3 nucleotides: TGTGCCAGCAGCTCACAGCTAGCCAAAAACATTCAGTACTTC. This gives the protein CASSSQLAKNIQYF. V usage is TRBV7-2 and J usage is TRBJ2-4; D is unclear. Trimming took off 4 bases at V and 0 bases at J, with 7 bases between the two ends. Germline CDR1 SGHTA, CDR2 FQGNSA. The CDR3 contains 14 residues.

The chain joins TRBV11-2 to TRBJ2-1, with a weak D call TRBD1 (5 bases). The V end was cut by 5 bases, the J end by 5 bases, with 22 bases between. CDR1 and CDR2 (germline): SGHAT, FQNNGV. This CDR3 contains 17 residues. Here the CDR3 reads CASSLGARFLPDNEQFF. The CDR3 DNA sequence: TGTGCCAGCAGCCTAGGGGCCCGGTTTTTGCCCGACAATGAGCAGTTCTTC.